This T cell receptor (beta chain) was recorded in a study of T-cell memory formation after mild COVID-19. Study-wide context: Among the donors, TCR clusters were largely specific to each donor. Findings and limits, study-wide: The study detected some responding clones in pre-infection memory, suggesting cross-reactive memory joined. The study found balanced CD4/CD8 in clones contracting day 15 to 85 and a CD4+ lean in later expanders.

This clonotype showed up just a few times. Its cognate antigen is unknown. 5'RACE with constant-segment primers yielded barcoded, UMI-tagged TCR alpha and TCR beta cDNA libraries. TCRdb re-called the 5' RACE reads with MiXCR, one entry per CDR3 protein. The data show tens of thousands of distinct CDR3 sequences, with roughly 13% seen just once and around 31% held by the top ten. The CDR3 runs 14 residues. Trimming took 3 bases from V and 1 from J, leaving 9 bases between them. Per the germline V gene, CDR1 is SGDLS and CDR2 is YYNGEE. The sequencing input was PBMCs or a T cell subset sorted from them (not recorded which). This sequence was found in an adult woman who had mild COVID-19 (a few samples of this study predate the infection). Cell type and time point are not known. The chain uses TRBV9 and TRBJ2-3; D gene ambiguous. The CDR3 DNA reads TGTGCCAGCAGCGAGGACGCAGGCACAGATACGCAGTATTTT. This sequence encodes CASSEDAGTDTQYF.